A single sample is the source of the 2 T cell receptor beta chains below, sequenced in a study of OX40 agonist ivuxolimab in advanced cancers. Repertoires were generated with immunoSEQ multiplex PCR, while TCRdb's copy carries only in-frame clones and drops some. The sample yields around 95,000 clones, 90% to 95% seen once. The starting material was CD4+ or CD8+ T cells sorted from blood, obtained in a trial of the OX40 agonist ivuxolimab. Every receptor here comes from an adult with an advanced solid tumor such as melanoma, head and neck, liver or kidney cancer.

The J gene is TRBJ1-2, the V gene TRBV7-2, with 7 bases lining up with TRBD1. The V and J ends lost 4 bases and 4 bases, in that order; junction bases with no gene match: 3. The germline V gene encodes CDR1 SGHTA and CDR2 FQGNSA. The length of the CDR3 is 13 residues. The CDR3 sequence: CASSSTGFYGYTF. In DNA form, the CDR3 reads TGTGCCAGCAGCTCGACAGGGTTCTATGGCTACACCTTC. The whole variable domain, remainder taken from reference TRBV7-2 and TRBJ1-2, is GAGVSQSPSNKVTEKGKDVELRCDPISGHTALYWYRQSLGQGLEFLIYFQGNSAPDKSGLPSDRFSAERTGGSVSTLTIQRTQQEDSAVYLCASSSTGFYGYTFGSGTRLTVV.

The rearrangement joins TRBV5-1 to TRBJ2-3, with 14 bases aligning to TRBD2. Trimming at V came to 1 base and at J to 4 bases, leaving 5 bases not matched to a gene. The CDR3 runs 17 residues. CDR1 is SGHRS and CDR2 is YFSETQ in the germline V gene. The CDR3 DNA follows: TGCGCCAGCAGCTTGTCCCCGACTAGCGGGGGGGCAGATACGCAGTATTTT. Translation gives CASSLSPTSGGADTQYF.